This TCR beta chain came from a study of cytomegalovirus exposure and HLA in healthy donors. In germline, CDR1 is SGHTA, CDR2 FQGNSA. The CDR3 totals 15 residues. V lost 2 bases and J lost 3, with 12 bases in between. Regarding the study as a whole: There were a few CMV-associated chains whose specificity for CMV antigens was confirmed in vitro.

PCR used 60 Vbeta primers and 13 Jbeta primers. The repertoire was sequenced with immunoSEQ multiplex PCR; TCRdb's copy has only in-frame clones and lacks some. The sample includes fewer than 200,000 clones, 81% of them seen just once. Regarding this clone: Its specificity is not known.

The sequencing input was PBMCs. The chain is built from TRBV7-2 and TRBJ2-3; a weak D match, TRBD2 (5 bases). The clonotype originates from a woman aged 30 to 39 in good health and CMV-seronegative. CDR3 bases: TGTGCCAGCAGCTTAAATGGGCGAGGGACAGATACGCAGTATTTT. Protein product: CASSLNGRGTDTQYF.